What follows are 10 T cell receptor beta chains derived from one specimen sequenced in a study of shared clonotypes between healthy human individuals. CD45RO-negative cells were positively selected for CCR7, leaving out terminally differentiated effector memory CD45RA+ cells. Assay used: immunoSEQ multiplex PCR; TCRdb lists only in-frame clones, some missing. The sample includes 2 million or so clones, less than 95% of them seen just once. Sample: naive CD8+ T cells sorted from blood. The receptors stem from a young man in good health.

The rearrangement links TRBV19 to TRBJ1-5, with D unclear. The germline CDR1 and CDR2 sequences are LNHDA and SQIVND (reference sequence). V was clipped by 2 bases and J by 9 bases, with 14 bases between them. This CDR3 is built from 14 residues. In DNA, the CDR3 is TGTGCCAGTAGTATAAATGATCCGATTCGGCCCCAGCATTTT. Protein product: CASSINDPIRPQHF.

This sequence joins TRBV9 and TRBJ2-1; D perhaps matches TRBD2 (5 bases). V shed 0 bases and J shed 9 bases, with 13 bases lying between them. The CDR3 length is 14 residues. CDR1 is SGDLS and CDR2 is YYNGEE in the germline V gene. The chain's CDR3 is CASSVGTSLGEQFF. CDR3 DNA: TGTGCCAGCAGCGTAGGAACTAGTTTGGGTGAGCAGTTCTTC.

CDR3 protein: CASSLEPGNTEAFF. CDR3 coding DNA: TGTGCCAGCAGCTTAGAACCCGGAAACACTGAAGCTTTCTTT. V usage is TRBV7-6 and J usage is TRBJ1-1, with D unclear. V was trimmed by 1 base and J by 2 bases, leaving 8 bases between them. CDR3 length equals 14 residues. CDR1 is SGHVS and CDR2 is FNYEAQ in the germline V gene. The variable domain in full, completed from reference TRBV7-6 and TRBJ1-1, reads GAGVSQSPRYKVTKRGQDVALRCDPISGHVSLYWYRQALGQGPEFLTYFNYEAQQDKSGLPNDRFSAERPEGSISTLTIQRTEQRDSAMYRCASSLEPGNTEAFFGQGTRLTVV.

This clone appeared a single time. This chain joins TRBV5-8 and TRBJ1-5; 7 bases are a match to TRBD1. This CDR3 has 14 amino acids. The trim removed 6 bases at V and 2 bases at J, leaving 5 bases unmatched. CDR1 and CDR2 from the germline V gene are SGHTS and YDEGEE. CDR3 residues: CASTLGQGNQPQHF. The DNA for the CDR3 is TGTGCCAGCACGCTCGGACAGGGCAATCAGCCCCAGCATTTT. The variable domain in full, completed from reference TRBV5-8 and TRBJ1-5, reads EAGVTQSPTHLIKTRGQQATLRCSPISGHTSVYWYQQALGLGLQFLLWYDEGEERNRGNFPPRFSGRQFPNYSSELNVNALELEDSALYLCASTLGQGNQPQHFGDGTRLSIL.

The rearrangement uses TRBV5-1 and TRBJ1-2; 12 bases fit TRBD1. The ends lost 2 bases at V and 2 bases at J; junction bases unmatched: 4. The CDR3 runs to 16 residues. Germline V gene sequence: CDR1 SGHRS, CDR2 YFSETQ. CDR3 nucleotides: TGCGCCAGCAGCTTTGGGACAGGGGGCGCCAACTATGGCTACACCTTC. Translating gives CASSFGTGGANYGYTF.

The chain has TRBV14 and TRBJ1-1; no clear D gene. V dropped 4 bases and J dropped 4 bases, with 10 bases sitting between them. The CDR3 has 13 residues. Germline V gives CDR1 SGHDN, CDR2 FVKESK. The CDR3 nucleotides read TGTGCCAGCAGCCCTTCAGGTCCCACTGAAGCTTTCTTT. This encodes CASSPSGPTEAFF.

On this clone: This CDR3 is also generated by other DNA sequences in the sample. The chain has TRBV5-4 and TRBJ2-5; D not resolved. The V and J ends lost 4 bases and 0 bases respectively, with 13 bases between them. The CDR3 is 15 residues long. Germline lookup yields CDR1 SGHNT and CDR2 YYREEE (reference sequence). CDR3 in DNA: TGTGCCAGCAGCCCCCACCCGACGGACCAAGAGACCCAGTACTTC. It codes for CASSPHPTDQETQYF.

The chain carries TRBV6-1 and TRBJ2-7, with TRBD2 identical over 11 bases. The CDR3 has 18 residues. After removal of 0 bases from V and 0 bases from J, the junction contained 7 bases not matched to a gene. Germline V gives CDR1 MNHNS, CDR2 SASEGT. CDR3 sequence (DNA): TGTGCCAGCAGTGAAGCGGAACTAGCGGGAGACTACTCCTACGAGCAGTACTTC. Translation gives CASSEAELAGDYSYEQYF.

In the case of this clone: A read error may produce the germline difference seen at one junction end. This chain joins TRBV30 and TRBJ1-2; no reliable D call. The CDR3 extends over 9 amino acids. The germline V gene encodes CDR1 GTSNPN and CDR2 SVGIG (reference sequence). DNA of the CDR3: TGTGCCTGGAGCCGAGGAGGACCCTTC. Encoded protein: CAWSRGGPF. The full variable domain, in which reference TRBV30 and TRBJ1-2 provide the parts outside the CDR3, is SQTIHQWPATLVQPVGSPLSLECTVEGTSNPNLYWYRQAAGRGLQLLFYSVGIGQISSEVPQNLSASRPQDRQFILSSKKLLLSDSGFYLCAWSRGGPFGSGTRLTVV.

The chain combines TRBV2 with TRBJ1-2; 7 positions match TRBD1. The CDR3 extends over 16 amino acids. The V and J ends lost 0 bases and 4 bases, in that order; junction bases with no gene match: 8. Germline V gene lookup returns CDR1 SNHLY and CDR2 FYNNEI. This CDR3 reads CASSEAWTGKGYGYTF. CDR3 DNA: TGTGCCAGCAGTGAAGCTTGGACAGGTAAAGGCTATGGCTACACCTTC.